The 12 T cell receptor beta chains reported below all come from one sample, sequenced in a study of blood T cells in healthy people across ages. Combining a sample-barcoded 5' primer with a J-beta primer mix, a second PCR ran for about 7 to 11 cycles. TCRdb passed the 5' RACE reads through MiXCR, listing each CDR3 protein once. The sample lists roughly 2 million distinct CDR3 sequences, about 50% occurring once. Input material: blood. The receptors derive from a middle-aged woman in good health.

The chain couples TRBV20-1 to TRBJ2-5; 9 bases map to TRBD1. CDR1 is DFQATT and CDR2 is SNEGSKA in the germline V gene (reference sequence). The CDR3 spans 14 residues. V lost 3 bases and J lost 11; bases outside the gene matches: 13. The CDR3 DNA reads TGCAGTGCTAGCGACAGGGGGGGTCACAATGAGCAGTACTTC. Translating it yields CSASDRGGHNEQYF.

This sequence joins TRBV7-2 and TRBJ2-5; D not certain. The CDR3 totals 13 residues. With 3 bases removed from V and 1 base from J, the gap between germline ends came to 6 bases. The germline gives CDR1 SGHTA, CDR2 FQGNSA. The CDR3 region has the DNA TGTGCCAGCAGCTTTTATGGCCAAGAGACCCAGTACTTC. Translation gives CASSFYGQETQYF.

This clonotype was seen a handful of times. The chain uses TRBV5-1 and TRBJ1-4; 10 positions agree with TRBD1. The germline CDR1 and CDR2 sequences are SGHRS and YFSETQ. J gave up 2 bases and V 4 bases, and 8 bases lay outside the gene matches. The CDR3 runs to 17 residues. CDR3 loop: CASSPGTGVRTNEKLFF. CDR3 DNA: TGCGCCAGCAGCCCCGGGACAGGGGTGCGCACTAATGAAAAACTGTTTTTT.

The chain combines TRBV20-1 with TRBJ2-1, with TRBD2 as a possible D gene (6 bases). Trimming pared 1 base from V and 5 bases from J, leaving 15 bases between. The CDR3 totals 15 residues. From germline, CDR1 is DFQATT and CDR2 SNEGSKA (reference sequence). The CDR3 coding sequence is TGCAGTGCTAGAGTACGGCGGGGTGTTAACAATGAGCAGTTCTTC. Translated, it gives CSARVRRGVNNEQFF.

This clonotype was counted a few times. The chain has TRBV6-2 or TRBV6-3 and TRBJ2-7; no reliable D call. This CDR3 has 16 residues. V shed 6 bases and J shed 4 bases, with 22 bases lying between them. CDR1 MNHEY and CDR2 SVGEGT come from the germline V gene. The CDR3 DNA follows: TGTGCCAGCAGACGACGGCTGGCCAGCAATTCTTACGAGCAGTACTTC. Translated: CASRRRLASNSYEQYF.

V usage is TRBV28 and J usage is TRBJ2-7; D gene uncertain. CDR1 and CDR2 from the germline V gene are MDHEN and SYDVKM. CDR3 size: 13 residues. Trimming took 7 bases from V and 4 from J, leaving 14 bases between them. CDR3 loop: CASKPVRAYEQYF. DNA for the CDR3: TGTGCCAGCAAGCCGGTCAGAGCGTACGAGCAGTACTTC.

This clonotype was counted between two and nine times. Written as DNA, the CDR3 is TGTGCCAGCAGACGACAGGGAGGGTGGGCTGAAGCTTTCTTT. Amino acids: CASRRQGGWAEAFF. V is TRBV6-2 or TRBV6-3 and J is TRBJ1-1, with 7 nucleotides matching TRBD1. CDR1 is MNHEY and CDR2 is SVGEGT in the germline V gene. The CDR3 runs 14 residues. The J segment lost 6 bases and the V segment lost 6 bases, leaving 10 bases of the junction unmatched.

V usage is TRBV5-1 and J usage is TRBJ2-7, with D possibly being TRBD1 or TRBD2 (6 bases each). Germline V gives CDR1 SGHRS, CDR2 YFSETQ. This CDR3 comprises 15 residues. V gave up 3 bases and J gave up 5 bases, with 18 bases separating them. CDR3: CASSWPGGGGHEQYF. As DNA, the CDR3 is TGCGCCAGCAGCTGGCCTGGAGGGGGTGGCCACGAGCAGTACTTC.

The rearrangement links TRBV12-3 or TRBV12-4 to TRBJ1-6; tentatively, D is TRBD1 (6 bases). V shed 5 bases and J shed 11 bases, with 16 bases lying between them. The CDR3 spans 14 residues. CDR3 nucleotides: TGTGCCAGCAGTAACAACAGGGTAACTCCACCCCTCCACTTT. This codes for CASSNNRVTPPLHF.

This clonotype was counted between two and nine times. The chain carries TRBV5-1 and TRBJ2-7; 9 nucleotides line up with TRBD1. Looked up from germline, CDR1 is SGHRS and CDR2 is YFSETQ. Germline trimming cut 1 base from V and 2 bases from J; bases unmatched to any gene: 7. This CDR3 is built from 16 residues. This chain's CDR3 is CASSLNRDRDTYEQYF. For the CDR3, the DNA is TGCGCCAGCAGCTTGAACCGGGACAGGGACACCTACGAGCAGTACTTC.

The V gene is TRBV5-1, the J gene TRBJ2-1, with TRBD1 identical over 8 bases. From germline, CDR1 is SGHRS and CDR2 YFSETQ. The V segment lost 0 bases and the J segment 2 bases; nucleotides outside the gene matches: 4. This CDR3 is 16 amino acids long. The DNA for the CDR3 is TGCGCCAGCAGCTTGGTGGGACAGGAACCCTACAATGAGCAGTTCTTC. Residues: CASSLVGQEPYNEQFF.

There are a few counts of this clonotype. The chain is built from TRBV4-3 and TRBJ2-1; 10 positions match TRBD2. Looked up from germline, CDR1 is LGHNA and CDR2 is YSLEER. V gave up 2 bases and J gave up 3 bases; unmatched junction bases: 4. The CDR3 spans 16 residues. The CDR3 loop reads CASSQQLAGIYNEQFF. As DNA, the CDR3 is TGCGCCAGCAGCCAACAACTAGCGGGAATCTACAATGAGCAGTTCTTC.